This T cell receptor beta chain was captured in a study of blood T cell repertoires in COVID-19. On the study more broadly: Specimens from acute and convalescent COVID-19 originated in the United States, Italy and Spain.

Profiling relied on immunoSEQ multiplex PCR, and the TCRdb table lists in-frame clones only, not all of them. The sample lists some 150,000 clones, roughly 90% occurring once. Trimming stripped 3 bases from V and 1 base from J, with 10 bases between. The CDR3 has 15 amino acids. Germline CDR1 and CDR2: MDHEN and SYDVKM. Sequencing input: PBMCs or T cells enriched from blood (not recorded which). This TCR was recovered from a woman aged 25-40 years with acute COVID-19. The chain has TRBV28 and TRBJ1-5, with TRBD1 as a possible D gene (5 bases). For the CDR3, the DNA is TGTGCCAGCAGTTTGGGAGGGGCAAGCAATCAGCCCCAGCATTTT. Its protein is CASSLGGASNQPQHF.